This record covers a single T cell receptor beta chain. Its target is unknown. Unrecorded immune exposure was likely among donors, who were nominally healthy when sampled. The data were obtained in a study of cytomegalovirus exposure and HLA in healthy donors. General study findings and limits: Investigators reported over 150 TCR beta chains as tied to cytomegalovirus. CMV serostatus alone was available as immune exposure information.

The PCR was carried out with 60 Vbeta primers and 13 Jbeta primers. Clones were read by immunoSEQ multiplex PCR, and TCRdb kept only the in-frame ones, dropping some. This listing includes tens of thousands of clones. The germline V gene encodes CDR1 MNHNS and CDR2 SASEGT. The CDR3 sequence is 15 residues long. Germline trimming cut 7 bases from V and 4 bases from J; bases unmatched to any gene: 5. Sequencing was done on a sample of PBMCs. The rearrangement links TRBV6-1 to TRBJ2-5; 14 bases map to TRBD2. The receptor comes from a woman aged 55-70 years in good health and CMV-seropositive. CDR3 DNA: TGTGCCAGCAAGACTAGCGGGGGGGAGGTAGAGACCCAGTACTTC. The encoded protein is CASKTSGGEVETQYF.